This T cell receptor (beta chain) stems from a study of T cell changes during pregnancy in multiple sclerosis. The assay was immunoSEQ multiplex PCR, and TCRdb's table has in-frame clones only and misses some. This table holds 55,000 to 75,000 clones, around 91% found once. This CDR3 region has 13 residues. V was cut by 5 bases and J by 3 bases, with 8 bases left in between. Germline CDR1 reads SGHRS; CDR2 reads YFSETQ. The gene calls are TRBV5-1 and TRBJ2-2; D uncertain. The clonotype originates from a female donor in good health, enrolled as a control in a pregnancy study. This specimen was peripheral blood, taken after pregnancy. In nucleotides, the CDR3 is TGCGCCAGCAGGCCCCTAGACACCGGGGAGCTGTTTTTT. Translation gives CASRPLDTGELFF.